The entry below gives a single T cell receptor (beta chain) sequence along with its context. Its antigen remains unidentified. Nothing much larger sits one base from this clone, and base qualities are not available. This sample is part of a study of cytomegalovirus exposure and HLA in healthy donors (TCRdb year 2017). For the study in its entirety: An earlier analysis of 587 of the donors reported 250 to 300 Gb of sequence data and about 120 million unique TCR beta sequences obtained from some 200 million T cells. In a later analysis, previously published TCR beta repertoires from 666 donors were re-analyzed and high-resolution HLA genotyping was added so that TCR occurrence patterns could be studied. The study aimed to test whether cataloging public T cell receptors could reveal signatures of past pathogen exposure. The number of donors typed differed by locus, with 629-630 for A, B, C, DRB1 and DQB1, over 500 for DQA1, approximately 570 for DPA1, and around 430 for DPB1. To decide whether each TCR beta V gene segment behaved as functional or pseudogenic, an earlier analysis of some 540 of the donors relied on high-throughput TCR beta sequencing. A separate validation cohort of approximately 130 different subjects was used in addition to the approximately 640-subject first cohort. Alongside the repertoire data, information on donor age, sex, ethnicity and CMV serostatus was compiled. The study used immunosequencing to profile the T cell repertoires of hundreds of subjects and linked those repertoires to cytomegalovirus serostatus. Across 300 to 500 genotyped donors of the cohort, an average of about 220,000 unique TCR beta nucleotide sequences per donor were sequenced, and roughly 20% of those sequences were non-productive. A later genetic analysis took genome-wide SNP genotypes for about three fifths of the roughly 700 donors and used that subset as a discovery cohort. High-throughput TCR immunosequencing, statistical association of individual TCRs with disease status, and machine learning were combined to predict cytomegalovirus infection status. The later analysis used no new phenotypic data to find candidate immune exposures, relying instead on TCR beta sequences and their occurrence across donors. Class I and class II HLA loci were covered by the typing at four-digit resolution. Roughly five DR-DQ haplotypes were treated as single units for association and clustering because of strong linkage in the cohort. Roughly 300 gigabases of sequencing data and 70 million to 85 million unique TCR sequences were included in an early release covering several hundred HLA-typed donors. Of the 350 to 450 genotyped donors, 70% to 90% were placed in the genetic ancestry cluster associated with self-reported Caucasian donors. All discovery cohort repertoires had been generated on a single sequencing platform. Results the study describes overall, beyond this receptor: A further reported finding was that TCR beta sequences accurately predicted the HLA-A and HLA-B alleles for most subjects in the first cohort. The classifier was reported to diagnose cytomegalovirus status with high specificity and sensitivity in both the original cohort and the validation cohort. An earlier analysis of roughly 570 of the donors showed that most TCR beta V segments appeared in productive rearrangements either about 87% or about 30% of the time, which broadly matched IMGT annotations. V-gene and J-gene trimming of TCR beta chains was associated with a missense DCLRE1C variant in a later genetic analysis, and the association was replicated in an independent cohort. HLA typing was unavailable for some donors at each locus, so association tests used only the typed subset. The presence/absence analyses assumed that sequencing depth was roughly uniform across donors, and that assumption may not be true. Some IMGT-functional V segments, including TRBV6-2 and TRBV6-3, could not be distinguished by the 87-base-pair reads and were therefore excluded. Three of the identified cytomegalovirus-associated TCR beta chains were confirmed in vitro to be specific for cytomegalovirus antigens. A group of highly shared sequence variants was considered likely to be a technical artifact of the sequencing pipeline. In a later analysis, HLA-associated TCR beta chains showed more clonal expansion and lower generation probabilities than non-associated chains that were equally common. Most TCR sequences were observed very rarely across donors, whereas some public TCRs were present in many individuals. It was suggested by the authors that the approach could potentially be generalized to other disease states and immunological phenotypes. In this cohort, only TCR beta chains were sequenced, and detectable features were limited by the absence of alpha or paired-chain data. Correlated functional status among segregating V segments might reflect linkage disequilibrium, but an unknown experimental factor could not be ruled out. Strong co-occurrence of HLA alleles, especially DR and DQ, made assigning TCR associations to individual alleles difficult. According to a later analysis, TCR association rates differed among HLA loci, with DRB1 alleles showing the most associated TCRs and HLA-C alleles showing the fewest. Several of the top co-occurrence clusters appeared to be linked to parvovirus B19, influenza, CMV and Epstein-Barr virus, according to a later analysis. Immune exposure information for the cohort was limited to CMV serostatus. The earlier analysis of around 600 of the donors excluded roughly 17 rarely observed V segments, including chromosome 9 orphons, because counts were too low. A later analysis found that most CMV-associated TCR beta chains appeared HLA-restricted, with HLA associations seemingly driven largely by CMV exposure. According to a later genetic analysis, donors in an Asian-associated ancestry cluster had fewer N-insertions in productive TCRs than the approximately 630-donor mean. Specific HLA alleles were associated with some 15,000 TCR beta sequences at a false discovery rate of 0.05 in a later analysis. A total of 150 to 200 TCR beta chains were listed by the study as associated with cytomegalovirus.

Receptor libraries were prepared by the immunoSEQ multiplex PCR assay. For the multiplex PCR, a mixture combining 60 forward primers for TCR Vbeta segments and 13 reverse primers for TCR Jbeta segments was used. The CDR3 region of rearranged TCR beta genes was amplified from genomic DNA with a multiplex PCR assay. The Illumina HiSeq System was used to sequence the amplified TCR beta libraries as 87-base-pair reads. Under the source paper's analysis protocol: A later analysis tallied tens of millions of unique TCR beta chains across the 666 repertoires, and some 10 million of those chains were shared by two or more donors. To remove PCR and sequencing errors, raw reads were error-corrected and collapsed into unique sequences using a nearest-neighbor algorithm that merged closely related sequences. V, D and J gene segments were assigned by aligning CDR3 sequences to IMGT reference sequences. For a sequence to be retained, a match of at least six nucleotides was required to both a V gene segment and a J gene segment. A rearrangement was called productive if the CDR3 had no stop codons and remained in frame with V and J, and every other rearrangement was called non-productive. Following IMGT convention, CDR3 was defined as the stretch from the second conserved V-encoded cysteine to the conserved J-encoded phenylalanine. The earlier analysis of about 500 of the donors excluded sequences that lacked an unambiguous match to a single V gene segment. In an earlier analysis of about 590 of the donors, a V segment was called functional when productive rearrangements were above 56.7%, and segregating when the standard deviation between donors exceeded 5%. A statistical classification framework was developed to diagnose cytomegalovirus status using the catalog of TCR beta chain sequences. In a later analysis, TCR nucleotide sequences were compared against IMGT/GENE-DB human TR gene sequences so that V and J genes could be assigned. A later analysis assigned CDR3 sequences and most-parsimonious VDJ recombination scenarios with the TCRdist pipeline. In a later analysis, each TCR beta chain was defined by its CDR3 amino acid sequence together with its V-gene family, and reads without a unique V-gene family were excluded. As a way to deal with suspected cross-contamination and a sequencing artifact, a later analysis dropped 592 nucleotide sequences that were highly shared and had low generation probability. In a later analysis, a clonal expansion index for each public chain was calculated from normalized within-repertoire ranks of inferred template counts. In a later analysis, generation probabilities were computed using a VDJ recombination model fitted to out-of-frame rearrangements, and the results were checked against IGoR. In a later analysis, TCR-TCR, TCR-HLA and TCR-CMV co-occurrence was scored with hypergeometric tests, and a repertoire-size bias correction was applied to TCR pairs. To estimate false discovery rates, a later analysis permuted the HLA or CMV assignments 20 times. A later analysis grouped co-occurring TCRs with DBSCAN, adding TCRdist sequence similarity when clustering within HLA-allele-positive subsets. For co-occurrence clustering, repertoires with fewer than 30,000 or more than 120,000 public chains were excluded, along with four or five repertoires with anomalous nucleotide sharing. TCRdb took this table from immuneACCESS and kept in-frame rearrangements with V and J called. Such tables lack part of the clones; where checked against another copy, unresolved V genes explain under half of the gap, and the rest is unexplained. The V and J calls and the clone size are those of that table, but D and trimming were determined from the DNA. Within this sample are some 80,000 clones, with around 76% of them counted one time only. Clones ranked in the top ten supply roughly 1.5% of the sample.

The cohort consisted of 666 healthy bone marrow donors. All cohort members were sampled while nominally healthy, although unrecorded immune exposures were likely present. The donor was CMV seronegative and belonged to the group of around 400 seronegative cohort members. A peripheral blood sample was provided by each donor, and peripheral blood mononuclear cells were used for TCR beta sequencing. The Qiagen DNeasy Blood Extraction Kit was used to extract genomic DNA from the blood cell samples. Sequences SNHLY (CDR1) and FYNNEI (CDR2) are obtained from the germline V gene. The trim is 9 bases for V and 1 base for J, with a gap of 13 bases between the germline ends. The CDR3 runs 14 residues from the cysteine to the phenylalanine. The retained sequence is limited to the CDR3, 42 bases, with the frame set at the first base.

The V and J segments used are TRBV2 and TRBJ1-3; 6 matching bases give a weak D call of TRBD1. The TCR comes from a man aged 35 to 55 in good health and CMV-seronegative. Sample: PBMCs. The CDR3 amino acid sequence is: CASEGVKSGNTIYF. The nucleotide sequence is given as TGTGCCAGTGAGGGGGTTAAATCTGGAAACACCATATATTTT.